This T cell receptor beta chain was identified during a study of blood T cells in healthy people across ages. This clonotype was found a few times. The antigen is unknown. The second PCR ran about 6 to 12 cycles with a sample-barcoded 5' primer and J-beta primers. TCRdb ran MiXCR on the 5' RACE reads and lists one entry per CDR3 protein. This sample has fewer than 600,000 distinct CDR3 sequences, with around 27% found just once. Healthy Caucasian individuals from Russia aged roughly 6 to 100 were enrolled as donors. Total RNA extraction produced at least 5.5 micrograms (per sample) for the study. CDR1 is SGHTA and CDR2 is FQGTGA in the germline V gene. V lost 2 bases to trimming and J lost 0 bases, with 6 bases between them. The CDR3 is 14 amino acids. The study's findings and limits: With age, beta diversity per million T cells declined roughly linearly, significantly by 40.

These records were also assigned to another study, of T cells of mothers and their children.

The sequence came from a boy aged 2 to 10 in good health. Input material: blood. This chain uses TRBV7-3 with TRBJ2-3; no firm D call. CDR3 DNA: TGTGCCAGCAGCTTATACCATAGCACAGATACGCAGTATTTT. Translating it yields CASSLYHSTDTQYF.